The clone carrying this T cell receptor (beta chain) was observed at least ten times. One Seattle source followed patients from active infection through their disease course. Sequencing was performed with immunoSEQ multiplex PCR; in TCRdb, only in-frame clones are kept and a portion is missing. The data contain hundreds of thousands of clones, about 83% of them singletons. The entry originates in a study of blood T cell repertoires in COVID-19. Turning to the study itself: T cells, B-cell-depleted T cells, or PBMCs supplied cDNA or gDNA.

Per germline, CDR1 LGHNA and CDR2 YNFKEQ. The CDR3 length is 17 residues. With 0 bases removed from V and 1 base from J, the gap between germline ends came to 15 bases. This sequence originates from a woman aged 25-40 years with COVID-19, enrolled during active disease. Sequenced sample: peripheral blood. The chain employs TRBV4-2 and TRBJ1-2; unclear D gene. The CDR3 reads CASSQDATRYSNYGYTF. CDR3 bases: TGTGCCAGCAGCCAAGACGCAACAAGATACAGTAACTATGGCTACACCTTC.